Listed below are T cell receptor beta chains from one sample, sequenced in a study of cytomegalovirus exposure and HLA in healthy donors. TCRdb keeps only in-frame clones here, not all; method: immunoSEQ multiplex PCR. The sample holds 200,000 or so clones; approximately 81% are singletons and the top ten take around 2%. The sequenced sample consisted of PBMCs. The receptors were gathered from a woman between 18 and 29 years old in good health and CMV-seropositive. The CDR3 runs from the conserved cysteine through the conserved F or W. A D gene is named only where the DNA matches it firmly. Size is omitted from some rows. Given values are once, few, many or a class for expanded clones.

len,j_gene,d_gene,v_gene,abundance,CDR3aa,CDR3nt
15,TRBJ1-5,NA,TRBV7-6,once,CASSPTTGSNQPQHF,TGTGCCAGCAGCCCTACCACAGGGAGCAATCAGCCCCAGCATTTT
14,TRBJ2-1,TRBD2,TRBV11-3,NA,CASSLREGGYEQFF,TGTGCCAGCAGCTTAAGGGAGGGCGGTTATGAGCAGTTCTTC
15,TRBJ1-1,NA,TRBV7-9,NA,CASSGGTLRTTEAFF,TGTGCCAGCAGCGGAGGGACGTTGAGAACAACTGAAGCTTTCTTT
13,TRBJ1-5,NA,TRBV6-5,NA,CASSYSRGQPQHF,TGTGCCAGCAGTTACTCTAGGGGTCAGCCCCAGCATTTT
15,TRBJ2-5,NA,TRBV2,NA,CASSEMRGPQETQYF,TGTGCCAGCAGTGAAATGCGGGGGCCCCAAGAGACCCAGTACTTC
13,TRBJ2-3,NA,TRBV29-1,NA,CSVSLASTDTQYF,TGCAGCGTTTCTTTAGCGAGCACAGATACGCAGTATTTT
18,TRBJ2-1,TRBD2,TRBV7-3,NA,CASSSSTSGGRSYNEQFF,TGTGCCAGCAGCTCCTCGACTAGCGGGGGGCGCTCCTACAATGAGCAGTTCTTC
15,TRBJ2-7,TRBD2,TRBV14,NA,CASSRDLAGAYEQYF,TGTGCCAGCAGCCGAGATTTAGCGGGGGCCTACGAGCAGTACTTC
11,TRBJ2-5,TRBD2,TRBV6-5,few,CASSYSGAQYF,TGTGCCAGCAGTTACAGCGGGGCCCAGTACTTC
16,TRBJ2-2,TRBD1,TRBV5-5,NA,CASSLVWTGITGELFF,TGTGCCAGCAGCTTGGTGTGGACAGGGATCACCGGGGAGCTGTTTTTT
17,TRBJ2-3,TRBD2,TRBV7-6,few,CASSPRRAGEHTDTQYF,TGTGCCAGCAGCCCAAGACGGGCGGGGGAGCACACAGATACGCAGTATTTT
16,TRBJ2-5,TRBD1,TRBV4-1,NA,CASSPGTGDRRETQYF,TGCGCCAGCAGCCCGGGGACAGGGGACAGGAGAGAGACCCAGTACTTC
13,TRBJ1-6,TRBD1,TRBV29-1,NA,CSVAGTGGSPLHF,TGCAGCGTGGCAGGGACAGGGGGTTCACCCCTCCACTTT
13,TRBJ1-2,NA,TRBV7-3,few,CASSLSPGYGYTF,TGTGCCAGCAGCTTATCCCCAGGCTATGGCTACACCTTC
11,TRBJ2-7,NA,TRBV6-5,NA,CASSYSGEQYF,TGTGCCAGCAGTTACTCCGGCGAGCAGTACTTC
13,TRBJ1-5,TRBD1,TRBV28,NA,CASSTGQGSPQHF,TGTGCCAGCAGCACGGGACAGGGAAGTCCCCAGCATTTT
14,TRBJ2-1,NA,TRBV11-3,NA,CASSPKSYSHEQFF,TGTGCCAGCAGCCCCAAGAGCTACAGCCATGAGCAGTTCTTC
16,TRBJ2-3,TRBD2,TRBV30,few,CAWGQDSGSVTDTQYF,TGTGCCTGGGGGCAGGATAGCGGGAGCGTCACAGATACGCAGTATTTT
16,TRBJ2-5,TRBD2,TRBV7-2,NA,CASSPRTSGGAETQYF,TGTGCCAGCAGCCCCCGGACTAGCGGGGGGGCGGAGACCCAGTACTTC
15,TRBJ1-2,NA,TRBV6-6,NA,CASSTITGHNYGYTF,TGTGCCAGCAGTACTATCACGGGACACAACTATGGCTACACCTTC
15,TRBJ1-1,NA,TRBV4-2,NA,CASSQVGGRDTEAFF,TGTGCCAGCAGCCAGGTCGGAGGCCGGGACACTGAAGCTTTCTTT
15,TRBJ1-2,NA,TRBV6-4,few,CASSDSPEGNYGYTF,TGTGCCAGCAGTGACAGCCCCGAGGGAAACTATGGCTACACCTTC
13,TRBJ1-1,NA,TRBV19,few,CASSIAAGAEAFF,TGTGCCAGTAGTATCGCGGCGGGGGCTGAAGCTTTCTTT
16,TRBJ2-2,TRBD2,TRBV5-1,NA,CASSLWLAAGTGELFF,TGCGCCAGCAGCTTGTGGCTAGCGGCGGGAACCGGGGAGCTGTTTTTT
12,TRBJ1-2,NA,TRBV5-4,NA,CASKDSPYGYTF,TGTGCCAGTAAAGACAGTCCTTATGGCTACACCTTC
15,TRBJ1-2,TRBD1,TRBV4-1,NA,CASSQGDREGYGYTF,TGCGCCAGCAGCCAAGGGGACAGGGAAGGCTATGGCTACACCTTC
14,TRBJ1-3,NA,TRBV7-3,NA,CASSLAGTGNTIYF,TGTGCCAGCAGCTTAGCAGGGACTGGAAACACCATATATTTT
13,TRBJ1-1,NA,TRBV11-2,once,CASSLVSDTEAFF,TGTGCCAGCAGCTTAGTATCGGACACTGAAGCTTTCTTT
13,TRBJ1-1,NA,TRBV4-1,NA,CASSQVRGTEAFF,TGCGCCAGCAGCCAGGTACGGGGGACTGAAGCTTTCTTT
14,TRBJ1-2,TRBD1,TRBV10-3,NA,CAISEGQGAPGYTF,TGTGCCATCAGTGAGGGACAGGGGGCGCCTGGCTACACCTTC
16,TRBJ2-7,TRBD1,TRBV27,NA,CASSDRQGQSSYEQYF,TGTGCCAGCAGTGACCGACAGGGCCAGAGCTCCTACGAGCAGTACTTC
15,TRBJ1-1,TRBD1,TRBV11-2,few,CASTLGQGESTEAFF,TGTGCCAGCACCCTGGGACAGGGAGAGAGCACTGAAGCTTTCTTT
14,TRBJ2-2,NA,TRBV28,few,CASRGSGDTGELFF,TGTGCCAGCAGGGGGTCCGGGGACACCGGGGAGCTGTTTTTT
14,TRBJ2-2,NA,TRBV19,NA,CASSNNLGGGELFF,TGTGCCAGTAGTAACAACTTGGGGGGCGGGGAGCTGTTTTTT
16,TRBJ2-3,NA,TRBV4-1,NA,CASSQVSEAFGDTQYF,TGCGCCAGCAGCCAAGTGTCCGAAGCCTTTGGAGATACGCAGTATTTT
15,TRBJ2-7,TRBD2,TRBV6-1,NA,CASSGVAGDSYEQYF,TGTGCCAGCAGTGGGGTAGCGGGGGACAGTTACGAGCAGTACTTC
17,TRBJ2-5,NA,TRBV12-5,NA,CASGLARGALVVETQYF,TGTGCTAGTGGTTTGGCCCGGGGGGCGCTTGTAGTGGAGACCCAGTACTTC
16,TRBJ2-3,TRBD2,TRBV11-2,NA,CASSWAGTSPGDTQYF,TGTGCCAGCAGCTGGGCCGGGACTAGCCCCGGAGATACGCAGTATTTT
14,TRBJ1-1,TRBD1,TRBV7-9,NA,CASSSGQGDTEAFF,TGTGCCAGCAGCTCGGGACAGGGAGACACTGAAGCTTTCTTT
15,TRBJ1-1,TRBD1,TRBV28,few,CASTRTGAMNTEAFF,TGTGCCAGCACCCGGACAGGGGCGATGAACACTGAAGCTTTCTTT
13,TRBJ2-7,TRBD1,TRBV30,NA,CAWTRDSSGEQYF,TGTGCCTGGACCCGGGACAGCTCTGGCGAGCAGTACTTC
14,TRBJ2-2,NA,TRBV28,NA,CASRTDWNTGELFF,TGTGCCAGCCGGACTGATTGGAACACCGGGGAGCTGTTTTTT